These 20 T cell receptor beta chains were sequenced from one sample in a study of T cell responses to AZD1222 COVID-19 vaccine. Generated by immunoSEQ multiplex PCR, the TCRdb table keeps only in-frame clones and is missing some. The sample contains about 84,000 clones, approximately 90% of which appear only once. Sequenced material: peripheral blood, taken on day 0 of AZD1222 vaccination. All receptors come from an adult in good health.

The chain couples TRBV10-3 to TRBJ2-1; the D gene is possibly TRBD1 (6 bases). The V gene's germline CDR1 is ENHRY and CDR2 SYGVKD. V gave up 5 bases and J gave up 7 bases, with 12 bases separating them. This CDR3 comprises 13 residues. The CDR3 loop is CAISPGHGNEQFF. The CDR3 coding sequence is TGTGCCATCAGTCCGGGACACGGAAATGAGCAGTTCTTC.

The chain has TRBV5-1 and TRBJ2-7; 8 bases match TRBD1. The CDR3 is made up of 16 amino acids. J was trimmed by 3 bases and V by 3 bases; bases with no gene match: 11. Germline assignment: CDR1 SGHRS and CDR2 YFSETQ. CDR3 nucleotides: TGCGCCAGCAGCTGGGGGTCTACAGGGGGATACTACGAGCAGTACTTC. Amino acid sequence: CASSWGSTGGYYEQYF.

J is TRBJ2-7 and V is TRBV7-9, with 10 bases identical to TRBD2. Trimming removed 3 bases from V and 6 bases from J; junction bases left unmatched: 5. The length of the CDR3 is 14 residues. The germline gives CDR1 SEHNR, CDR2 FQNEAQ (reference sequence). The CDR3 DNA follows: TGTGCCAGCAGCTTCATGAGCGGGAGGGGCGAGCAGTACTTC. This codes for CASSFMSGRGEQYF. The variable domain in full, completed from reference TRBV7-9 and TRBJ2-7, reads DTGVSQNPRHKITKRGQNVTFRCDPISEHNRLYWYRQTLGQGPEFLTYFQNEAQLEKSRLLSDRFSAERPKGSFSTLEIQRTEQGDSAMYLCASSFMSGRGEQYFGPGTRLTVT.

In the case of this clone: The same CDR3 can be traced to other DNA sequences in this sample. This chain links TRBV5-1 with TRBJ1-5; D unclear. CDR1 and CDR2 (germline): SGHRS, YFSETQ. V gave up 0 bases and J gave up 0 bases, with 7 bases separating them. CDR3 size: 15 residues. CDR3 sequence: CASSLEGSSNQPQHF. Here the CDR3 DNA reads TGCGCCAGCAGCTTGGAAGGCAGTAGCAATCAGCCCCAGCATTTT. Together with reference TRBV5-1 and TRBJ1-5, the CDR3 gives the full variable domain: KAGVTQTPRYLIKTRGQQVTLSCSPISGHRSVSWYQQTPGQGLQFLFEYFSETQRNKGNFPGRFSGRQFSNSRSEMNVSTLELGDSALYLCASSLEGSSNQPQHFGDGTRLSIL.

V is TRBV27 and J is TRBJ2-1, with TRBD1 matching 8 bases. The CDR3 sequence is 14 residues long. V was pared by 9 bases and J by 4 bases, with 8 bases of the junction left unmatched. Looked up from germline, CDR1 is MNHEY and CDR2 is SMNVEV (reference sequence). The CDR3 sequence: CARRLGQGYNEQFF. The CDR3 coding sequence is TGTGCCAGAAGATTAGGACAGGGATACAATGAGCAGTTCTTC.

The CDR3 DNA reads as TGTGCCAGCAGCTTATCCGGGACGGCGAGCACAGATACGCAGTATTTT. Its translation: CASSLSGTASTDTQYF. This chain uses TRBV11-2 with TRBJ2-3, with D perhaps TRBD1 or TRBD2 (5 bases each). Trimming took 2 bases from V and 0 from J, leaving 12 bases between them. In germline, CDR1 is SGHAT, CDR2 FQNNGV. The CDR3 covers 16 residues.

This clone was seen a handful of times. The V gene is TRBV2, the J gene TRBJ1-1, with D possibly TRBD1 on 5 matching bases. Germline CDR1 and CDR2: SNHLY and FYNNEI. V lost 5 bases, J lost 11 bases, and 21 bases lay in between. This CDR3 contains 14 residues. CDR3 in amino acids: CASSPMIMVRGAFF. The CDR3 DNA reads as TGTGCCAGCAGTCCCATGATCATGGTTAGGGGTGCTTTCTTT.

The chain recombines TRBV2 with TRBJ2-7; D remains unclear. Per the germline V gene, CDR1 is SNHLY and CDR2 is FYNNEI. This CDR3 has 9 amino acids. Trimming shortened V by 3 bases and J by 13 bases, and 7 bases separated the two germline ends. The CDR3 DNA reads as TGTGCCAGCAGTGAGGGTGGTTACTTC. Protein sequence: CASSEGGYF.

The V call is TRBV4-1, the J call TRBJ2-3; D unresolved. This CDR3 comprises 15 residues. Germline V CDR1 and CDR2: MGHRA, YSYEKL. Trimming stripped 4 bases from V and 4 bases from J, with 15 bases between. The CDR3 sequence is CASSRGLVGPDTQYF. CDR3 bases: TGCGCCAGCAGCCGTGGGCTAGTGGGCCCAGATACGCAGTATTTT.

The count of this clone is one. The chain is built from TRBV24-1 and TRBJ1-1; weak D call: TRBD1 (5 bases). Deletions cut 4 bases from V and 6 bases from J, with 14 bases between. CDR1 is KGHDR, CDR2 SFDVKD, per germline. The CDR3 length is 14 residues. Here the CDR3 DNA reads TGTGCCACCAGTGACCGAAGGGGAAGGGCTGAAGCTTTCTTT. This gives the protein CATSDRRGRAEAFF.

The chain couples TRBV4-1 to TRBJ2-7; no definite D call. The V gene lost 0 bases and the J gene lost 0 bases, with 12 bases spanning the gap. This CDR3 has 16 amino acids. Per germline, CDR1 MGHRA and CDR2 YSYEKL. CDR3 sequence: CASSQESPKVSYEQYF. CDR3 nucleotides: TGCGCCAGCAGCCAAGAGTCTCCGAAGGTCTCCTACGAGCAGTACTTC.

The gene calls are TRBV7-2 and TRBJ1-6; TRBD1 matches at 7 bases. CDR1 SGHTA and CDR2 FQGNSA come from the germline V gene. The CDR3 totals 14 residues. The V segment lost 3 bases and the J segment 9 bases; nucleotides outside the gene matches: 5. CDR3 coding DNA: TGTGCCAGCAGCTTGGGACAGCCGGGTTCACCCCTCCACTTT. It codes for CASSLGQPGSPLHF. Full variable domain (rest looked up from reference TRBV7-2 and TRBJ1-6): GAGVSQSPSNKVTEKGKDVELRCDPISGHTALYWYRQSLGQGLEFLIYFQGNSAPDKSGLPSDRFSAERTGGSVSTLTIQRTQQEDSAVYLCASSLGQPGSPLHFGNGTRLTVT.

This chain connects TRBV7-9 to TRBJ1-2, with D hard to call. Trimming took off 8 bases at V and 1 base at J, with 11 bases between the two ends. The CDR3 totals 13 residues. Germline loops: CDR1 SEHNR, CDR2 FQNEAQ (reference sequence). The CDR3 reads CASAAELNYGYTF. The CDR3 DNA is TGTGCCAGCGCGGCAGAACTTAACTATGGCTACACCTTC.

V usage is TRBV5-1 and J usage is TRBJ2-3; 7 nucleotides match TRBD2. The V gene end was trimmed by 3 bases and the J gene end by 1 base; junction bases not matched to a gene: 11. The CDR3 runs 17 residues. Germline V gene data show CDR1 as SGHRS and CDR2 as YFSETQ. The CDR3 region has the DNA TGCGCCAGCAGCTCTTTGCGGGAGCACGGTCGCACAGATACGCAGTATTTT. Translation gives CASSSLREHGRTDTQYF.

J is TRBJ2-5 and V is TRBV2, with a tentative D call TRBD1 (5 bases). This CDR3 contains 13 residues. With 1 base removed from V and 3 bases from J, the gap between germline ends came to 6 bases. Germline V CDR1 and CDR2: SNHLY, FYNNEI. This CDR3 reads CASSEDRKETQYF. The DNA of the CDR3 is TGTGCCAGCAGTGAAGACAGGAAAGAGACCCAGTACTTC.

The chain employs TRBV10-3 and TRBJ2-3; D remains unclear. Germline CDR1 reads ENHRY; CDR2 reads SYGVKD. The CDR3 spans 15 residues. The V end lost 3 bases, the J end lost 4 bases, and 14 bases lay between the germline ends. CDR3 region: CAISETPLLPDTQYF. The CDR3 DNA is TGTGCCATCAGTGAAACTCCGTTACTGCCAGATACGCAGTATTTT.

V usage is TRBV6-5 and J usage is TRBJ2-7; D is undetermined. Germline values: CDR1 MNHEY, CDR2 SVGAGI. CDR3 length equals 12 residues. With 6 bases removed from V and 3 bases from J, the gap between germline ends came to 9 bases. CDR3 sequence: CASRSEYYEQYF. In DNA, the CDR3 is TGTGCCAGCAGAAGCGAATACTACGAGCAGTACTTC.

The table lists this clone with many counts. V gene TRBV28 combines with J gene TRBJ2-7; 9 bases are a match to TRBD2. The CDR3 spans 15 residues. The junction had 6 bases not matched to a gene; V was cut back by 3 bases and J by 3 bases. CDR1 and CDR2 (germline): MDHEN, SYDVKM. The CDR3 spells CASSFSLAGDYEQYF. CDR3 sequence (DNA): TGTGCCAGCAGTTTTTCTTTAGCGGGAGACTACGAGCAGTACTTC.

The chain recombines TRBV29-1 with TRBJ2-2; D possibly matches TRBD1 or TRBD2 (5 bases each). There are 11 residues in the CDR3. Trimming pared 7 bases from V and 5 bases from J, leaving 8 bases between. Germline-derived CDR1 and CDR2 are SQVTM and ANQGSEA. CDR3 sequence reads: CSAEGTGELFF. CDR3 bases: TGCAGCGCTGAGGGGACCGGGGAGCTGTTTTTT.

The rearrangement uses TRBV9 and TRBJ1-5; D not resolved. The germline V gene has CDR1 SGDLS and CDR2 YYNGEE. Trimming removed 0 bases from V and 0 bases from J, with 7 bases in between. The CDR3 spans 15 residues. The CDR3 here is CASSVDGNSNQPQHF. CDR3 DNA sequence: TGTGCCAGCAGCGTAGACGGGAATAGCAATCAGCCCCAGCATTTT.